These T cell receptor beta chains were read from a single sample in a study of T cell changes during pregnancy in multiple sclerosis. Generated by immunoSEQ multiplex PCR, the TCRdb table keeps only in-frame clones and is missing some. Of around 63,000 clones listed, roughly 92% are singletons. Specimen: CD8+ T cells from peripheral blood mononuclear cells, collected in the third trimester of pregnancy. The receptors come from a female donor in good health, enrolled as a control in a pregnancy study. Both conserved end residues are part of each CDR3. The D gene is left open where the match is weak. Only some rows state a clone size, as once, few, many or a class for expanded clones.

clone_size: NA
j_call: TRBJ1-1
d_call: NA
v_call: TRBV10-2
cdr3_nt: TGCGCCAGCAGCCCAGGGAACACTGAAGCTTTCTTT
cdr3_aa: CASSPGNTEAFF

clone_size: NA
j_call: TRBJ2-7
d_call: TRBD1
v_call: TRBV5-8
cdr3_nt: TGTGCCAGCCGGGACAGAAATTACGAGCAGTACTTC
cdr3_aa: CASRDRNYEQYF

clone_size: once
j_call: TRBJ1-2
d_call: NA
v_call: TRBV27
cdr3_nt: TGTGCCAGCAGTTTAATATTGGGCGATGGCTACACCTTC
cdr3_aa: CASSLILGDGYTF

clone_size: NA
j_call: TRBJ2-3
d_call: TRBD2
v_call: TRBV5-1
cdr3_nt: TGCGCCAGCAGCTTGGACGGGGGGATGGCAGATACGCAGTATTTT
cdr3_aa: CASSLDGGMADTQYF

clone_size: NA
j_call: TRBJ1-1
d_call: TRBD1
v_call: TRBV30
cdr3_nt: TGTGCCTGGAGCGACAGGGAAAAGGGGGACACTGAAGCTTTCTTT
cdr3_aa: CAWSDREKGDTEAFF

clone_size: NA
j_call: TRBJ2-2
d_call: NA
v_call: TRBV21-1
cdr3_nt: TGTGCCAGCAGCAATAGTAGCGGGGGGGCATTCCACGGGGAGCTGTTTTTT
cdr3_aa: CASSNSSGGAFHGELFF

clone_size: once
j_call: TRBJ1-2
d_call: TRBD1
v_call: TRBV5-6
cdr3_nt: TGTGCCAGCAGCTTCGGGACAGGGGGCGGCTACACCTTC
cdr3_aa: CASSFGTGGGYTF

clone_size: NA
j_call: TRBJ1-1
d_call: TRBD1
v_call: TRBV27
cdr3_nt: TGTGCCAGCAGTTTGGATCAGGGGGACACTGAAGCTTTCTTT
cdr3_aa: CASSLDQGDTEAFF

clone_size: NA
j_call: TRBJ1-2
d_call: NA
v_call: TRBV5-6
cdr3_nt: TGTGCCAGCAGCTTGGTACTTGGGGCGTCCGGCTACACCTTC
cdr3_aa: CASSLVLGASGYTF

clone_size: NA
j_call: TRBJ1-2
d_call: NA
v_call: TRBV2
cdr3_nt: TGTGCCAACATACAGGGAGACGGCTACACCTTC
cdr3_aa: CANIQGDGYTF

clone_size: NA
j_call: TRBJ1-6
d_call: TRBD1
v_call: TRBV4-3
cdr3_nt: TGCGCCAGCAGCCAAGGGCGGACAGGTCGCTCACCCCTCCACTTT
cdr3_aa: CASSQGRTGRSPLHF

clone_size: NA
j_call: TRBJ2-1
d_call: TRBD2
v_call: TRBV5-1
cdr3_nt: TGCGCCAGCAGCTCGTCCTTGGGGGGGTACCCTGATGAGCAGTTCTTC
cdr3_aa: CASSSSLGGYPDEQFF

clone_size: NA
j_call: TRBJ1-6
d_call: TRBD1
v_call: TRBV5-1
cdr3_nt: TGCGCCAGCAGCTTGGTACAGGGGGCGAATTCACCCCTCCACTTT
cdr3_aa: CASSLVQGANSPLHF

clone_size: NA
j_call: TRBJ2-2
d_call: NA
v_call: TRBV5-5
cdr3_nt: TGTGCCAGCAGCTTAGTCAGGGATGCCGGGGAGCTGTTTTTT
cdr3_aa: CASSLVRDAGELFF

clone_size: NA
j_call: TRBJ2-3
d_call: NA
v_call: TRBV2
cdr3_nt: TGTGCCAGCAGTGCCCCCCGGACAGTCTCTAGCACAGATACGCAGTATTTT
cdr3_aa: CASSAPRTVSSTDTQYF

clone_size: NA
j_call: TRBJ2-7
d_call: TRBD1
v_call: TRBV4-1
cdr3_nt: TGCGCCAGCAGCCAAGTCTCCAGGGGGCTCTCTAACGAGCAGTACTTC
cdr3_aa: CASSQVSRGLSNEQYF

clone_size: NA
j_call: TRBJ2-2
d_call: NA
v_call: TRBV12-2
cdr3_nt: TGTGCAAGTCGCTCCATACTAGCGGGGGATGAGGCCGGGGAGCTGTTTTTT
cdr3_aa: CASRSILAGDEAGELFF

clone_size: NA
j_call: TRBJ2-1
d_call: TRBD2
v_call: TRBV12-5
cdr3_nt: TGTGCTAGTGGCCTCCCCCCTCAGCGGGGGAGTTACAATGAGCAGTTCTTC
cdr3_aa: CASGLPPQRGSYNEQFF

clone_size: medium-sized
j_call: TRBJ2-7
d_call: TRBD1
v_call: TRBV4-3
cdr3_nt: TGCGCCAGCAGCCAAGAGGGCGGGACAGGGGGCTACGAGCAGTACTTC
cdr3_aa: CASSQEGGTGGYEQYF

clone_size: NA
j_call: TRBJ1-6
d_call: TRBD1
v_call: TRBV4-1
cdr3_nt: TGCGCCAGCAGCCAAGACGGGACAGGGGCTAATTCACCCCTCCACTTT
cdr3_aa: CASSQDGTGANSPLHF

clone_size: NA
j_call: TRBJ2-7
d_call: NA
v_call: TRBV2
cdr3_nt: TGTGCCAGCAGTGAATTTCCGGAGGGAGGGGGCTACGAGCAGTACTTC
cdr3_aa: CASSEFPEGGGYEQYF

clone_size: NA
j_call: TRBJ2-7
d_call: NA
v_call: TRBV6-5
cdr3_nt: TGTGCCAGCAGTTCCGGGACTCACTCCTACGAGCAGTACTTC
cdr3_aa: CASSSGTHSYEQYF

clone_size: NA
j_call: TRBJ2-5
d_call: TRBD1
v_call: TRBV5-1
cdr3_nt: TGCGCCAGCAGCTTCCCGGGACAGGGGCCAGAGACCCAGTACTTC
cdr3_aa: CASSFPGQGPETQYF

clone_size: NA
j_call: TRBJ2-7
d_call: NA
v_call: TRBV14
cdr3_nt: TGTGCCAGCAGCCAACCTCCCCGGTGGGGGGCCTACGAGCAGTACTTC
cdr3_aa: CASSQPPRWGAYEQYF

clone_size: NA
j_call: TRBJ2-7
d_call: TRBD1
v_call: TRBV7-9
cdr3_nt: TGTGCCAGCAGCCTACCCGGGACAGGGGTTGGCGAGCAGTACTTC
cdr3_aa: CASSLPGTGVGEQYF

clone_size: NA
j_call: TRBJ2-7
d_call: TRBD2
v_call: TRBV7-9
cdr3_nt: TGTGCCAGCAGCCCCGGGACTAGCGGGGGAAAAAGCTACGAGCAGTACTTC
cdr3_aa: CASSPGTSGGKSYEQYF

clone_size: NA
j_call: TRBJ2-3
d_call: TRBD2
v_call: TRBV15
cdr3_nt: TGTGCCACCAGCTCGAGTTCGGGGGGGCTTGGTACGCAGTATTTT
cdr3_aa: CATSSSSGGLGTQYF

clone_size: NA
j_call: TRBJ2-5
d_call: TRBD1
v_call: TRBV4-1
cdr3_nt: TGCGCCAGCAGCCAAGATCCCCGGGACAGGGCTAAAGAGACCCAGTACTTC
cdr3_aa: CASSQDPRDRAKETQYF

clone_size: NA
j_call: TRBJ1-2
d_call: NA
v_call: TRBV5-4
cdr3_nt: TGTGCCAGCAGCGGCCGGGACACCTATGGCTACACCTTC
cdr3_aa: CASSGRDTYGYTF

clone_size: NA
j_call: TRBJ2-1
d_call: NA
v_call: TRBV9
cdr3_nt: TGTGCCAGCAGCCCGAGGGAAGATGAGCAGTTCTTC
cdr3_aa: CASSPREDEQFF

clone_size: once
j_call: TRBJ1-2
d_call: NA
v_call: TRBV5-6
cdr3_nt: TGTGCCAGCAGCCGGTGGGGGGGAATCGCTGGCTACACCTTC
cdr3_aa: CASSRWGGIAGYTF

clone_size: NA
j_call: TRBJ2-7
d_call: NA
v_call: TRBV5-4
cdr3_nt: TGTGCCGGAGGGGACAGTAGGTACGAGCAGTACTTC
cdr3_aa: CAGGDSRYEQYF

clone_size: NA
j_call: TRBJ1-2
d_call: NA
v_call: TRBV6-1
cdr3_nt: TGTGCCAGCAGTGAAGTGGGGGAGGATTTCTATGGCTACACCTTC
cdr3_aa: CASSEVGEDFYGYTF

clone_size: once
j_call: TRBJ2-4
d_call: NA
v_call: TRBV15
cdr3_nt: TGTGCCACCAGCAGGTCCTTAAACATTCAGTACTTC
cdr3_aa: CATSRSLNIQYF

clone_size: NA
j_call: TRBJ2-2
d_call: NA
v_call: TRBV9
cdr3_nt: TGTGCCAGCAGCGTAGGAACAGGATTGGCCGCCGGGGAGCTGTTTTTT
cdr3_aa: CASSVGTGLAAGELFF

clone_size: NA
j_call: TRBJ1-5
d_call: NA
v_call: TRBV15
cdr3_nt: TGTGCCACCAGTCCCTTTCCAGGTATTGGTCAGCCCCAGCATTTT
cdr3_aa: CATSPFPGIGQPQHF

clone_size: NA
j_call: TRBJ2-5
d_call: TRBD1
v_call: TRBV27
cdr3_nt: TGTGCCAGCAGTTTATACGGGACAGGGGGAGAGACCCAGTACTTC
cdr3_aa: CASSLYGTGGETQYF

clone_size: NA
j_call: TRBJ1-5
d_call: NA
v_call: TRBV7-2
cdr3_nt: TGTGCCAGCAGCCAAGCCCTTGGAGGCAATCAGCCCCAGCATTTT
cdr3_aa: CASSQALGGNQPQHF

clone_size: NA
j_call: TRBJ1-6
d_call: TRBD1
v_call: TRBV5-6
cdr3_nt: TGTGCCAGCAGCTTACAGGGGTTTGGTTCACCCCTCCACTTT
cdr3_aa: CASSLQGFGSPLHF

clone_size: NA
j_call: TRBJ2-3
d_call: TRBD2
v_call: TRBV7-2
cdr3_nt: TGTGCCAGCAGCTTAGGCCTAGCGGCTACTAGCACAGATACGCAGTATTTT
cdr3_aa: CASSLGLAATSTDTQYF

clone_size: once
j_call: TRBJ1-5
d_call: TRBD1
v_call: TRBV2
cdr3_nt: TGTGCCAGCAGCGAGGACAGGGCTAGCAATCAGCCCCAGCATTTT
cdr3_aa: CASSEDRASNQPQHF

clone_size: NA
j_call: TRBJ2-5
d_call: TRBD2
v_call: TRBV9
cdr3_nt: TGTGCCAGCAGCGTAGGGGCTAGCGGGGGGGATTGGGAGACCCAGTACTTC
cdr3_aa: CASSVGASGGDWETQYF

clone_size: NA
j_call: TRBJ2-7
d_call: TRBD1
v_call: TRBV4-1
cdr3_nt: TGCGCCAGCAGCCAACCGGACAGGGGCTACGAGCAGTACTTC
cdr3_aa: CASSQPDRGYEQYF

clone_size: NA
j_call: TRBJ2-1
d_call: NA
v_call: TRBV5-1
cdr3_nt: TGCGCCAGCCGGGACTTCTCCTACAATGAGCAGTTCTTC
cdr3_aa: CASRDFSYNEQFF

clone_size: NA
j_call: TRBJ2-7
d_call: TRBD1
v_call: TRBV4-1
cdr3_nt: TGCGCCAGCAGCCAAGATGCGGACAGGGGAATCTACGAGCAGTACTTC
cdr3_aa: CASSQDADRGIYEQYF

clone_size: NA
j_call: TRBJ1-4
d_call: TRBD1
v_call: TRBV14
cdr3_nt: TGTGCCAGCAGCCATCCCGACAGGGCGGCCGAAAAACTGTTTTTT
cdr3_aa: CASSHPDRAAEKLFF

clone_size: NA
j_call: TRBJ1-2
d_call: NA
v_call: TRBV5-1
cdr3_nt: TGCGCCAGCAGCTTGGAGGCAGGTAGTAACTATGGCTACACCTTC
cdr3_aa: CASSLEAGSNYGYTF